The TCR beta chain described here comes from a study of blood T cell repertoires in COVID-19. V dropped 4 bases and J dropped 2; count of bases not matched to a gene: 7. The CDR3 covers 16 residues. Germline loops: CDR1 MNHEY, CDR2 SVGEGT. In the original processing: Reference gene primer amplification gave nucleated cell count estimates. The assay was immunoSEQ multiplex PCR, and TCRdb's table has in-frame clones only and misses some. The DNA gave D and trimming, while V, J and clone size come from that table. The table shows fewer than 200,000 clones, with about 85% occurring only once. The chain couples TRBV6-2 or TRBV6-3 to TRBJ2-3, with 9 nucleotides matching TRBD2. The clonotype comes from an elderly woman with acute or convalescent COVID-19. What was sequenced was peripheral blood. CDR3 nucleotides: TGTGCCAGCAGTTCCTCCCTAGCGGGATTCACAGATACGCAGTATTTT. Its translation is CASSSSLAGFTDTQYF.